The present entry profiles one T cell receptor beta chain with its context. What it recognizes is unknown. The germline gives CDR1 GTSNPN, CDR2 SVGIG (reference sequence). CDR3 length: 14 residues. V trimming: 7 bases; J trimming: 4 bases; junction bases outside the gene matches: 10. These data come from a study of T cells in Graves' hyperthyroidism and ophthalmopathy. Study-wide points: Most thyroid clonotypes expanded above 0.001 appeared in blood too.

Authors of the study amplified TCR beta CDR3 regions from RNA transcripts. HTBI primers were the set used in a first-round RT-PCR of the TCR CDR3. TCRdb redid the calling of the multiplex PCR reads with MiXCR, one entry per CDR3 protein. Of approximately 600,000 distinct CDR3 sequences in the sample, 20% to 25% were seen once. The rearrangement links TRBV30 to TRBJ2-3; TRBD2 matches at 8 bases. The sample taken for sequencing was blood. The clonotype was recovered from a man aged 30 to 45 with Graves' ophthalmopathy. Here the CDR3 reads CAYRAGEFADTQYF. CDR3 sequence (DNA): TGTGCCTATAGAGCGGGAGAGTTCGCAGATACGCAGTATTTT.